Below, 9 T cell receptor beta chains from the same sample are listed, as sequenced in a study of T cells in Graves' hyperthyroidism and ophthalmopathy. RNA transcripts provided the source from which TCR beta CDR3 regions were amplified. The TCR CDR3 first-round RT-PCR relied on the HTBI primer set. MiXCR, run by TCRdb on the multiplex PCR reads, gives a single entry per CDR3 protein. Here the sample spans 400,000 or so distinct CDR3 sequences, about 14% being singletons. Sequenced: blood. Every receptor here comes from a man aged 45-65 years with Graves' ophthalmopathy.

This clonotype was picked up many times. The V and J genes are TRBV4-1 and TRBJ2-1; a weak D match, TRBD2 (5 bases). The CDR3 sequence is 12 residues long. The V end was cut by 5 bases, the J end by 9 bases, with 11 bases between. The germline V gene has CDR1 MGHRA and CDR2 YSYEKL. The CDR3 loop is CASSAGIGEQFF. The CDR3 coding sequence is TGCGCCAGCAGCGCCGGGATCGGTGAGCAGTTCTTC.

On this clonotype itself: This could be a read error, since a much larger clone is one nucleotide away. CDR3 bases: TGTACCAGCACACTGAATAACGAGCAGTACTTC. Amino acids: CTSTLNNEQYF. V gene TRBV6-2 or TRBV6-3 combines with J gene TRBJ2-7; no definite D call. Germline V gene data show CDR1 as MNHEY and CDR2 as SVGEGT. The CDR3 has 11 residues.

The rearrangement joins TRBV6-6 to TRBJ2-7, with D possibly being TRBD1 or TRBD2 (5 bases each). From germline, CDR1 is MNHNY and CDR2 SVGAGI (reference sequence). The CDR3 has 14 amino acids. V gave up 2 bases and J gave up 6 bases, with 14 bases separating them. This CDR3 is CASSYTRDATEQYF. The CDR3 nucleotides are TGTGCCAGCAGTTACACCCGGGACGCTACCGAGCAGTACTTC.

The chain links TRBV2 to TRBJ1-5; the match to TRBD1 covers 7 bases. The germline gives CDR1 SNHLY, CDR2 FYNNEI. The CDR3 totals 15 residues. Germline trimming cut 6 bases from V and 6 bases from J; bases unmatched to any gene: 11. This CDR3 reads CASRGGWTGVQPQHF. The CDR3 coding sequence is TGTGCCAGCAGGGGGGGCTGGACAGGTGTTCAGCCCCAGCATTTT.

This clonotype was observed a few times. The rearrangement uses TRBV6-2 or TRBV6-3 and TRBJ2-1, with D possibly being TRBD1 (7 bases). Germline V lookup: CDR1 MNHEY, CDR2 SVGEGT. The length of the CDR3 is 20 residues. Trimming removed 6 bases from V and 3 bases from J, with 30 bases in between. This chain's CDR3 is CASRADREAVGVAGYNEQFF. In DNA, the CDR3 is TGTGCCAGCAGGGCAGACAGGGAGGCCGTTGGTGTTGCCGGCTACAATGAGCAGTTCTTC.

As regards this clonotype: This clone may be a read error of a much larger clone one base away. The chain joins TRBV11-2 to TRBJ2-5; tentatively, D is TRBD1 (5 bases). The germline gives CDR1 SGHAT, CDR2 FQNNGV. The ends were cut back, 5 bases at V and 4 bases at J, with 14 bases in the middle. CDR3 length: 14 residues. The CDR3 region has the DNA TGTGCCAGCAGCATAGGGGTGTTAGGAGAGACCCAGTACTTC. It is translated as CASSIGVLGETQYF.

The rearrangement uses TRBV2 and TRBJ2-7; no firm D call. V shed 3 bases and J shed 4 bases, with 10 bases lying between them. From germline, CDR1 is SNHLY and CDR2 FYNNEI. CDR3 length: 13 residues. In DNA form, the CDR3 reads TGTGCCAGCAGTGAGATTAGCAAGTACGAGCAGTACTTC. Amino acids: CASSEISKYEQYF.

This clonotype was observed many times. This rearrangement joins TRBV6-1 to TRBJ2-1; 13 positions match TRBD2. V lost 7 bases, J lost 6 bases, and 15 bases stayed unmatched. The germline V gene encodes CDR1 MNHNS and CDR2 SASEGT. The CDR3 consists of 18 residues. CDR3 sequence (DNA): TGTGCCAGCAACAAACTAGCGGGAGGGCCTCTGGGGGGCAATGAGCAGTTCTTC. It translates to CASNKLAGGPLGGNEQFF.

This chain uses TRBV3-1 with TRBJ1-2; D not certain. This CDR3 region has 13 residues. Trimming removed 5 bases at V and 2 bases at J, with 9 bases between. Per germline, CDR1 LGHDT and CDR2 YNNKEL (reference sequence). CDR3 DNA sequence: TGTGCCAGCAGCGACCTCAAGAACTATGGCTACACCTTC. It specifies CASSDLKNYGYTF. The full variable domain, with the rest looked up from reference TRBV3-1 and TRBJ1-2, is DTAVSQTPKYLVTQMGNDKSIKCEQNLGHDTMYWYKQDSKKFLKIMFSYNNKELIINETVPNRFSPKSPDKAHLNLHINSLELGDSAVYFCASSDLKNYGYTFGSGTRLTVV.